Listed below are T cell receptor beta chains from one sample, sequenced in a study of blood T cell repertoires in COVID-19. Clones were sequenced by immunoSEQ multiplex PCR, and TCRdb holds only the in-frame ones, with some missing. This sample has 100,000 to 150,000 clones, with approximately 80% found just once. Sequenced material: peripheral blood. These receptors were taken from a woman aged 55 to 70 with acute or convalescent COVID-19. The CDR3 runs from the conserved cysteine through the conserved F or W. D genes are given only for firm matches. Expanded clones get a size class; other rows say once, few or many, or leave the size out.

j_call | d_call | v_call | clone_size | cdr3_nt | cdr3_aa
TRBJ1-2 | - | TRBV28 | - | TGTGCCAGCAGATCCCACACGCCAGGTGGCTACACCTTC | CASRSHTPGGYTF
TRBJ1-2 | TRBD1 | TRBV19 | - | TGTGCCAGTAGTCCGACAGGGAAGGGAGCTAACTATGGCTACACCTTC | CASSPTGKGANYGYTF
TRBJ2-7 | - | TRBV18 | - | TGTGCCAGCTCACCACCGGTAGCATACGAGCAGTACTTC | CASSPPVAYEQYF
TRBJ2-1 | TRBD1 | TRBV6-5 | - | TGTGCCACCACCGGGACAGGTATTTACAATGAGCAGTTCTTC | CATTGTGIYNEQFF
TRBJ1-1 | - | TRBV12-3/TRBV12-4 | - | TGTGCCAGCAGACGGGGGAGGGAGACTGAAGCTTTCTTT | CASRRGRETEAFF
TRBJ1-6 | - | TRBV25-1 | - | TGTGCCAGCAGTAGTGCCTACAATTCACCCCTCCACTTT | CASSSAYNSPLHF
TRBJ1-2 | - | TRBV2 | - | TGTGCCAGCATCCTGACTCATAACTATGGCTACACCTTC | CASILTHNYGYTF
TRBJ2-3 | - | TRBV18 | - | TGTGCCAGCTCACCTCGAGCGCCCGCAGATACGCAGTATTTT | CASSPRAPADTQYF
TRBJ2-3 | TRBD1 | TRBV15 | once | TGTGCCACCAGCAGAGACCTACAGGGGAAGGCGCAGTATTTT | CATSRDLQGKAQYF
TRBJ1-2 | TRBD1 | TRBV10-3 | - | TGTGCCATTCTACCCCCGGACAGGGGGCGACCCGGGGGCTACACCTTC | CAILPPDRGRPGGYTF
TRBJ2-1 | TRBD2 | TRBV6-5 | - | TGTGCCAGCAGTCGCGGGGGGGGGAAGCAGTTCTTC | CASSRGGGKQFF
TRBJ1-2 | TRBD1 | TRBV5-4 | - | TGTGCCAGCAGCGCGGACAGGGTATATGGCTACACCTTC | CASSADRVYGYTF
TRBJ1-3 | TRBD1 | TRBV9 | - | TGTGCCAGCAGCCCGGGGACAGGGGTGTCCTCTGGAAACACCATATATTTT | CASSPGTGVSSGNTIYF
TRBJ1-1 | - | TRBV5-1 | - | TGCGCCAGCAGCTTGGGCGGGGGTAAGGCTTTCTTT | CASSLGGGKAFF
TRBJ1-3 | - | TRBV6-5 | - | TGTGCCAGCAAAGACACGAGAAACACCATATATTTT | CASKDTRNTIYF
TRBJ1-6 | TRBD1 | TRBV7-9 | - | TGTGCCAGCAGTTCCGACAGGGACCTGAATTCACCCCTCCACTTT | CASSSDRDLNSPLHF
TRBJ2-7 | TRBD1 | TRBV6-5 | - | TGTGCCAGCAGATCTGACAGGGCGCAGCAGTACTTC | CASRSDRAQQYF
TRBJ2-3 | - | TRBV18 | - | TGTGCCAGCTCACCACCTAGTGTCGGCCGGGGCACAGATACGCAGTATTTT | CASSPPSVGRGTDTQYF
TRBJ2-6 | - | TRBV7-2 | - | TGTGCCAGCAGCTTAGACTTCTCTGGGGCCAACGTCCTGACTTTC | CASSLDFSGANVLTF
TRBJ2-2 | - | TRBV5-4 | - | TGTGCCAGCAGCTTGGACGGGCGGGCAGTCACCGGGGAGCTGTTTTTT | CASSLDGRAVTGELFF
TRBJ1-1 | - | TRBV5-6 | - | TGTGCCAGCAGCTTTCGGGAGGGGAGTACTGAAGCTTTCTTT | CASSFREGSTEAFF
TRBJ2-3 | - | TRBV2 | - | TGTGCCAGATACAGGGACGTAAGGACAGATACGCAGTATTTT | CARYRDVRTDTQYF
TRBJ2-3 | TRBD2 | TRBV5-1 | - | TGCGCCAGCAGCTTGAGGCTAGCGGGGGGTTCTAGCACAGATACGCAGTATTTT | CASSLRLAGGSSTDTQYF
TRBJ1-2 | - | TRBV11-2 | - | TGTGCCAGCAGCCGCATGGGTCGGGACTTGAAGTGGTGGAATGGCTACACCTTC | CASSRMGRDLKWWNGYTF
TRBJ1-2 | TRBD1 | TRBV2 | - | TGTGCCAGCGCGACAGGGGATGGCTACACCTTC | CASATGDGYTF
TRBJ2-5 | TRBD1 | TRBV5-1 | few | TGCGCCAGCAGCTCCGACAGGGTCCAAGAGACCCAGTACTTC | CASSSDRVQETQYF
TRBJ1-1 | - | TRBV6-1 | once | TGTGCCAGCAGTGAAAGGGTGGGAGGGAGCACTGAAGCTTTCTTT | CASSERVGGSTEAFF
TRBJ1-2 | - | TRBV19 | - | TGTGCCACCGGTGGGTCGCAGGTTGTAAACTATGGCTACACCTTC | CATGGSQVVNYGYTF
TRBJ2-1 | TRBD2 | TRBV27 | - | TGTGCCAGCAGCCAAGGACTAGCGGGGGTTTATGGTGAGCAGTTCTTC | CASSQGLAGVYGEQFF
TRBJ1-6 | TRBD1 | TRBV24-1 | - | TGTGCCACTCGGGGGACAGGAGGCTCCTATAATTCACCCCTCCACTTT | CATRGTGGSYNSPLHF
TRBJ1-6 | - | TRBV5-4 | - | TGTGCCAGCAGCTTGGTGGCAGGGGATTCACCCCTCCACTTT | CASSLVAGDSPLHF
TRBJ1-3 | - | TRBV6-5 | - | TGTGCCAGCAGTAGACAGCCCTCTGGAAACACCATATATTTT | CASSRQPSGNTIYF